This T cell receptor (beta chain) was identified in a study of cytomegalovirus exposure and HLA in healthy donors. Study summary: Prior work identified around 110 million unique TCR beta sequences in 150 million to 200 million T cells.

Germline-derived CDR1 and CDR2 are GTSNPN and SVGIG (reference sequence). The CDR3 runs to 14 residues. The V end was cut by 0 bases, the J end by 6 bases, with 12 bases between. Findings and caveats of the study: A later analysis linked a missense variant in DCLRE1C to the trimming of TCR beta V and J genes. Later on, an analysis tied 15,000 or so TCR beta sequences to HLA alleles at 0.05 false discovery rate.

Of note for this clone: Its antigen remains unidentified.

Both 60 Vbeta primers and 13 Jbeta primers went into the PCR. TCRdb's copy holds only in-frame clones and misses some; the assay was immunoSEQ multiplex PCR. This sample yields around 110,000 clones, of which 82% are seen a single time; approximately 1.5% belongs to the top ten. This receptor was obtained from a man aged 50 or older in good health and CMV-seronegative. The sample comprised PBMCs. The chain is built from TRBV30 and TRBJ1-5; D gene ambiguous. The CDR3 nucleotides are TGTGCCTGGAGTGTTAGCCAGGAGGGTCAGCCCCAGCATTTT. It translates to CAWSVSQEGQPQHF. The complete variable domain, with remaining parts taken from reference TRBV30 and TRBJ1-5, reads SQTIHQWPATLVQPVGSPLSLECTVEGTSNPNLYWYRQAAGRGLQLLFYSVGIGQISSEVPQNLSASRPQDRQFILSSKKLLLSDSGFYLCAWSVSQEGQPQHFGDGTRLSIL.